Detailed here is one TCR beta chain. Its antigen is still unknown. No per-base quality is available; no much larger clone lies one base away. This sample was included in a study of blood T cell repertoires in COVID-19 (dated by TCRdb to the early 2020s). For context, the study as a whole: Collaborator samples came from the United States, Italy and Spain and covered acute and convalescent phases of COVID-19. The prospective study material was composed of cDNA or gDNA derived from T cells, B-cell-depleted T cells, or PBMCs. Deeply sampled blood TCRbeta repertoires from subjects exposed to, actively infected with, or recovered from COVID-19 were included in the dataset. The repertoires were made available in a free public database intended to serve as a resource for research on the immune response to SARS-CoV-2. Samples were obtained from the ongoing ImmuneRACE study (first 160 participants) and from roughly 1,300 subjects provided by 6 global collaborators. Sample metadata almost always included a de-identified subject ID, COVID-19 status, age in years and sex. HLA class I and class II types, where available, came from metadata supplied by the sample provider rather than from assay-based typing. Results and caveats for the whole study, not just this receptor: How much clinical and demographic metadata was included differed by source and by participant, and the metadata was provided uncurated.

The immunoSEQ Assay, a bias-controlled multiplex PCR, was used to amplify TCRbeta CDR3 regions from genomic DNA. The authors processed their data as follows. The number of nucleated cells in each sample was estimated from the amplification of reference gene primers within the assay. To quantify the absolute abundance of each unique TCRbeta CDR3 rearrangement, sequence reads were collapsed and filtered. For each sample, productive Simpson clonality was calculated as the square root of Simpson's diversity index over productive rearrangements. Sourced from immuneACCESS, this table was stored by TCRdb with only in-frame sequences that have V and J called. A share of the clones is absent; for the studies checked, an unresolved V gene accounts for under half, and the remainder has no known explanation. V and J calls plus clone size are reproduced from that table; the DNA served to infer D and trimming. The sample records 200,000 to 300,000 clones, more than 70% of which are singletons. The biggest ten clones account for over 2% of the sample.

The collaborating institutions used their own protocols to collect whole blood in K2EDTA tubes. For TCRbeta analysis, collaborators shipped samples as frozen whole blood, isolated PBMCs, or DNA extracted from either of those sample types. V lost 1 base and J lost 4 bases; the stretch between them is 14 bases long. Reading from cysteine to phenylalanine, the CDR3 counts 16 amino acids. Only the CDR3 DNA is retained, 48 bases long and in frame from the first base. CDR1 KGHSH and CDR2 LQKENI were looked up in the germline V gene. The sample was peripheral blood. This clonotype originated in a woman in her forties or fifties with acute or convalescent COVID-19. The chain is encoded by TRBV18 joined to TRBJ1-5; the D gene is possibly TRBD1, with 6 bases matching. In nucleotide form, the sequence is TGTGCCAGCTCACCACAGGGGGTAGGGCAAAATCAGCCCCAGCATTTT. It specifies CASSPQGVGQNQPQHF.